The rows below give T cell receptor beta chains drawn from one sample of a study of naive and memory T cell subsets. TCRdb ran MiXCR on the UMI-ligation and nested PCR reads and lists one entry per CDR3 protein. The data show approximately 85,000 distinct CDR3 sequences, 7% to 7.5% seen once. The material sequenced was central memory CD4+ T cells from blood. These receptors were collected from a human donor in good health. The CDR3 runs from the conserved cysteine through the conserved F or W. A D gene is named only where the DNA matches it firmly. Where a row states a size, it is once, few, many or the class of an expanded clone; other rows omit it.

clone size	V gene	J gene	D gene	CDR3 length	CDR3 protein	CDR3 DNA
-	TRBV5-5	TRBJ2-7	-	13	CASSPTTGYEQYF	TGTGCCAGCAGCCCTACTACGGGGTACGAGCAGTACTTC
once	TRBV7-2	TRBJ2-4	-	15	CASSMGLSPQIIQYF	TGTGCCAGCAGTATGGGCCTTTCCCCCCAAATCATTCAGTACTTC
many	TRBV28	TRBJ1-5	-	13	CASRKGRYQPQHF	TGTGCCAGCAGGAAAGGAAGGTATCAGCCCCAGCATTTT
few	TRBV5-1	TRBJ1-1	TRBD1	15	CASSSRQGVRTEAFF	TGCGCCAGCAGCTCAAGACAGGGGGTGAGGACTGAAGCTTTCTTT
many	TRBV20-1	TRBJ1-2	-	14	CSARDRVTWVSYTF	TGCAGTGCTAGAGATCGTGTGACATGGGTTTCCTACACCTTC
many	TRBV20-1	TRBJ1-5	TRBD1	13	CSVWDSDDQPQHF	TGCAGTGTTTGGGACAGCGATGATCAGCCCCAGCATTTT
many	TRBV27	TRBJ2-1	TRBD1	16	CASTELGTGSYNEQFF	TGTGCCAGCACCGAACTAGGGACAGGGTCCTACAATGAGCAGTTCTTC
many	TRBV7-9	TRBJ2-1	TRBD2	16	CASSRGLAVTYNEQFF	TGTGCCAGCAGCCGCGGCCTAGCGGTGACCTACAATGAGCAGTTCTTC
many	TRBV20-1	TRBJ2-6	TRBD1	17	CSARAGTGLSGANVLTF	TGCAGTGCTAGAGCCGGGACAGGCCTCTCTGGGGCCAACGTCCTGACTTTC
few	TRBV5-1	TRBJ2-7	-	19	CASRGSGGARSLTYYEQYF	TGCGCCAGCAGGGGGTCCGGCGGGGCTAGATCCCTTACTTACTACGAGCAGTACTTC
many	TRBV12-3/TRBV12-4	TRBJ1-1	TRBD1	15	CASSSPRTGGTEAFF	TGTGCCAGCAGTTCGCCGCGAACAGGGGGCACTGAAGCTTTCTTT
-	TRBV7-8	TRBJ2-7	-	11	CASSPGSEQYF	TGTGCCAGCAGCCCAGGGTCGGAGCAGTACTTC
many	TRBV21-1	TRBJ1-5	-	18	CASSKEDRGLNSNQPQHF	TGTGCCAGCAGCAAAGAGGACAGGGGTCTTAATAGCAATCAGCCCCAGCATTTT
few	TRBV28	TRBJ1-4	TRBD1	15	CASSFDRGLREKLFF	TGTGCCAGCAGTTTCGACAGGGGGCTACGGGAAAAACTGTTTTTT
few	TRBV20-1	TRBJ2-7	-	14	CSARGQALPYEQYF	TGCAGTGCTAGAGGACAGGCTTTACCCTACGAGCAGTACTTC
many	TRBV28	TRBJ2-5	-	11	CASKLLETQYF	TGTGCCAGCAAACTTTTGGAGACCCAGTACTTC
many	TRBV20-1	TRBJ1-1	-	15	CSAREGRTVNTEAFF	TGCAGTGCTAGAGAAGGGAGGACAGTGAACACTGAAGCTTTCTTT
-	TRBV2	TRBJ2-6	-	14	CASSERTGANVLTF	TGTGCCAGCAGTGAAAGAACTGGGGCCAACGTCCTGACTTTC
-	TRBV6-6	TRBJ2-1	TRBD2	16	CASSPAGGKGPNEQFF	TGTGCCAGCAGTCCCGCCGGGGGGAAAGGGCCCAATGAGCAGTTCTTC
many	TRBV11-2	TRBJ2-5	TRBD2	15	CASSLAGGPGKTQYF	TGTGCCAGCAGCTTAGCGGGAGGGCCAGGAAAGACCCAGTACTTC
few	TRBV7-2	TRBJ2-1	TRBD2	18	CASSPRLAGRGAHNEQFF	TGTGCCAGCAGCCCTAGACTAGCGGGGAGGGGGGCCCACAATGAGCAGTTCTTC